A selection of T cell receptor beta chains follows, all from one sample in a study of neoadjuvant anti-PD-1 for oral cavity cancer. Only in-frame clones appear in the TCRdb table, and some are missing; sequencing was by immunoSEQ multiplex PCR. The sample lists roughly 9,600 clones, about three fifths occurring once. Sequenced here: PBMCs, sampled after nivolumab (anti-PD-1) treatment. The receptor source for this set is a person between 40 and 85 years old with oral cavity squamous cell carcinoma. Each CDR3 is given with its conserved first and last residue. Fields, in order: V gene, clone size, D gene, J gene, CDR3 protein, CDR3 DNA. D genes are given only for firm matches. Clone size is given for some rows only: seen once, a few or many times, or a class if the clone is expanded.

v_gene: TRBV5-1
abundance: NA
d_gene: TRBD2
j_gene: TRBJ2-1
CDR3aa: CASRRGDFNEQFF
CDR3nt: TGCGCCAGCAGACGGGGGGATTTCAATGAGCAGTTCTTC

v_gene: TRBV9
abundance: NA
d_gene: TRBD1
j_gene: TRBJ1-1
CDR3aa: CASSLSRDRGLNTEAFF
CDR3nt: TGTGCCAGCAGCTTGAGCCGGGACAGGGGGCTGAACACTGAAGCTTTCTTT

v_gene: TRBV18
abundance: NA
d_gene: TRBD1
j_gene: TRBJ1-1
CDR3aa: CASSPGQGLEAFF
CDR3nt: TGTGCCAGCTCACCAGGACAGGGGTTAGAAGCTTTCTTT

v_gene: TRBV5-8
abundance: NA
d_gene: NA
j_gene: TRBJ2-3
CDR3aa: CASSLFISGRFSSTDTQYF
CDR3nt: TGTGCCAGCAGCTTGTTTATTAGCGGCAGATTTTCTAGCACAGATACGCAGTATTTT

v_gene: TRBV10-3
abundance: NA
d_gene: NA
j_gene: TRBJ1-1
CDR3aa: CATSLEDQNTEAFF
CDR3nt: TGTGCCACCTCTTTGGAAGATCAAAACACTGAAGCTTTCTTT

v_gene: TRBV7-9
abundance: NA
d_gene: NA
j_gene: TRBJ2-2
CDR3aa: CASTTQSNTGELFF
CDR3nt: TGTGCCAGCACGACACAGTCGAACACCGGGGAGCTGTTTTTT

v_gene: TRBV30
abundance: NA
d_gene: NA
j_gene: TRBJ2-1
CDR3aa: CAGAGTVLNEQFF
CDR3nt: TGTGCCGGTGCGGGGACAGTGTTAAATGAGCAGTTCTTC

v_gene: TRBV7-9
abundance: NA
d_gene: NA
j_gene: TRBJ1-2
CDR3aa: CASSFDELSYTF
CDR3nt: TGTGCCAGCAGCTTTGACGAGCTGAGCTACACCTTC

v_gene: TRBV5-6
abundance: NA
d_gene: NA
j_gene: TRBJ2-7
CDR3aa: CASSSLMKAEQYF
CDR3nt: TGTGCCAGCAGCTCATTGATGAAGGCCGAGCAGTACTTC

v_gene: TRBV9
abundance: NA
d_gene: TRBD1
j_gene: TRBJ2-1
CDR3aa: CASSVGQTIEQFF
CDR3nt: TGTGCCAGCAGCGTGGGACAGACAATAGAGCAGTTCTTC

v_gene: TRBV5-6
abundance: few
d_gene: NA
j_gene: TRBJ1-2
CDR3aa: CASSLTERGYTF
CDR3nt: TGTGCCAGCAGCTTGACGGAACGGGGCTACACCTTC

v_gene: TRBV5-6
abundance: NA
d_gene: NA
j_gene: TRBJ1-1
CDR3aa: CASSLQAGSGEAFF
CDR3nt: TGTGCCAGCAGCTTGCAGGCAGGGTCGGGTGAAGCTTTCTTT

v_gene: TRBV10-3
abundance: few
d_gene: TRBD1
j_gene: TRBJ2-3
CDR3aa: CAISGGQGAESRTDTQYF
CDR3nt: TGTGCCATCAGTGGGGGACAGGGGGCGGAAAGTAGGACAGATACGCAGTATTTT

v_gene: TRBV2
abundance: NA
d_gene: TRBD2
j_gene: TRBJ2-5
CDR3aa: CASSKMGTSDGETQYF
CDR3nt: TGTGCCAGCAGTAAAATGGGGACTAGCGATGGAGAGACCCAGTACTTC

v_gene: TRBV19
abundance: NA
d_gene: NA
j_gene: TRBJ1-1
CDR3aa: CASSRGWTEAFF
CDR3nt: TGTGCCAGTAGTAGAGGTTGGACTGAAGCTTTCTTT

v_gene: TRBV11-2
abundance: NA
d_gene: NA
j_gene: TRBJ2-6
CDR3aa: CASSSRTSGANVLTF
CDR3nt: TGTGCCAGCAGCTCGCGAACTTCTGGGGCCAACGTCCTGACTTTC

v_gene: TRBV5-8
abundance: NA
d_gene: NA
j_gene: TRBJ2-6
CDR3aa: CASSLNIVVSGANVLTF
CDR3nt: TGTGCCAGCAGCTTGAACATAGTAGTCTCTGGGGCCAACGTCCTGACTTTC

v_gene: TRBV6-6
abundance: once
d_gene: TRBD1
j_gene: TRBJ2-2
CDR3aa: CASNPGQGGSGELFF
CDR3nt: TGTGCCAGCAACCCCGGACAGGGAGGTTCCGGGGAGCTGTTTTTT

v_gene: TRBV21-1
abundance: once
d_gene: NA
j_gene: TRBJ1-6
CDR3aa: CASSTLTPTYNSPLHF
CDR3nt: TGTGCCAGCAGCACCCTTACACCTACCTATAATTCACCCCTCCACTTT

v_gene: TRBV6-6
abundance: NA
d_gene: NA
j_gene: TRBJ2-7
CDR3aa: CASSLDSSFYEQYF
CDR3nt: TGTGCCAGCAGTTTGGACAGTTCCTTTTACGAGCAGTACTTC

v_gene: TRBV7-8
abundance: NA
d_gene: NA
j_gene: TRBJ2-7
CDR3aa: CASSLGVGKRNEQYF
CDR3nt: TGTGCCAGCAGCTTAGGGGTCGGGAAGAGGAACGAGCAGTACTTC

v_gene: TRBV19
abundance: NA
d_gene: NA
j_gene: TRBJ2-6
CDR3aa: CASSIRAGSYGANVLTF
CDR3nt: TGTGCCAGTAGTATAAGGGCAGGGTCATATGGGGCCAACGTCCTGACTTTC

v_gene: TRBV6-1
abundance: NA
d_gene: NA
j_gene: TRBJ1-4
CDR3aa: CASSDRLATNEKLFF
CDR3nt: TGTGCCAGCAGTGACCGACTTGCAACTAATGAAAAACTGTTTTTT

v_gene: TRBV10-3
abundance: NA
d_gene: TRBD1
j_gene: TRBJ2-2
CDR3aa: CAIREGGLDTGELFF
CDR3nt: TGTGCCATCAGAGAAGGGGGCCTGGACACCGGGGAGCTGTTTTTT

v_gene: TRBV7-8
abundance: NA
d_gene: TRBD1
j_gene: TRBJ2-2
CDR3aa: CASSAPGQGASGELFF
CDR3nt: TGTGCCAGCAGCGCTCCGGGACAGGGGGCATCCGGGGAGCTGTTTTTT

v_gene: TRBV5-1
abundance: NA
d_gene: TRBD2
j_gene: TRBJ2-5
CDR3aa: CASSRGGQGQETQYF
CDR3nt: TGCGCCAGCAGCCGGGGAGGGCAGGGCCAAGAGACCCAGTACTTC

v_gene: TRBV5-1
abundance: once
d_gene: NA
j_gene: TRBJ2-2
CDR3aa: CASSLVGAFTGELFF
CDR3nt: TGCGCCAGCAGCTTGGTGGGCGCGTTCACCGGGGAGCTGTTTTTT

v_gene: TRBV11-2
abundance: NA
d_gene: TRBD1
j_gene: TRBJ1-2
CDR3aa: CASSPTGDGYTF
CDR3nt: TGTGCCAGCAGCCCGACAGGGGATGGCTACACCTTC

v_gene: TRBV5-1
abundance: NA
d_gene: NA
j_gene: TRBJ2-1
CDR3aa: CASSRRLGDESYNEQFF
CDR3nt: TGCGCCAGCAGCCGTCGTTTGGGGGATGAATCCTACAATGAGCAGTTCTTC

v_gene: TRBV6-6
abundance: NA
d_gene: NA
j_gene: TRBJ1-5
CDR3aa: CASRGGVSQPQHF
CDR3nt: TGTGCCAGCAGAGGGGGGGTAAGTCAGCCCCAGCATTTT

v_gene: TRBV6-1
abundance: NA
d_gene: TRBD1
j_gene: TRBJ1-1
CDR3aa: CASSRGDPNTEAFF
CDR3nt: TGTGCCAGCAGCAGGGGGGACCCGAACACTGAAGCTTTCTTT

v_gene: TRBV19
abundance: NA
d_gene: NA
j_gene: TRBJ2-6
CDR3aa: CASSISAPGANVLTF
CDR3nt: TGTGCCAGTAGTATATCAGCGCCTGGGGCCAACGTCCTGACTTTC

v_gene: TRBV27
abundance: NA
d_gene: NA
j_gene: TRBJ2-2
CDR3aa: CASRRHTGELFF
CDR3nt: TGTGCCAGCCGGCGGCACACCGGGGAGCTGTTTTTT

v_gene: TRBV11-2
abundance: few
d_gene: NA
j_gene: TRBJ1-5
CDR3aa: CASSLDVGNQPQHF
CDR3nt: TGTGCCAGCAGCTTAGATGTGGGAAATCAGCCCCAGCATTTT

v_gene: TRBV5-1
abundance: once
d_gene: TRBD2
j_gene: TRBJ2-5
CDR3aa: CASSLFSGSHETQYF
CDR3nt: TGCGCCAGCAGCTTGTTTAGCGGGAGCCACGAGACCCAGTACTTC

v_gene: TRBV7-8
abundance: NA
d_gene: NA
j_gene: TRBJ1-3
CDR3aa: CASSIRSSGNTIYF
CDR3nt: TGTGCCAGCAGTATACGTAGCTCTGGAAACACCATATATTTT

v_gene: TRBV28
abundance: NA
d_gene: NA
j_gene: TRBJ2-6
CDR3aa: CASRLRGSGANVLTF
CDR3nt: TGTGCCAGCAGATTAAGGGGCTCTGGGGCCAACGTCCTGACTTTC

v_gene: TRBV9
abundance: NA
d_gene: TRBD1
j_gene: TRBJ1-1
CDR3aa: CASSSGTGSVRSTEAFF
CDR3nt: TGTGCCAGCAGTTCCGGGACAGGGAGTGTGAGAAGCACTGAAGCTTTCTTT

v_gene: TRBV7-8
abundance: once
d_gene: NA
j_gene: TRBJ2-1
CDR3aa: CASSLVGAAQYHEQFF
CDR3nt: TGTGCCAGCAGCTTAGTCGGGGCAGCCCAGTACCATGAGCAGTTCTTC

v_gene: TRBV6-6
abundance: few
d_gene: NA
j_gene: TRBJ1-1
CDR3aa: CATQEYEAFF
CDR3nt: TGTGCCACACAGGAATACGAAGCTTTCTTT

v_gene: TRBV7-3
abundance: NA
d_gene: NA
j_gene: TRBJ1-1
CDR3aa: CASSSQGATEAFF
CDR3nt: TGTGCCAGCAGCTCACAGGGAGCCACTGAAGCTTTCTTT

v_gene: TRBV10-2
abundance: NA
d_gene: NA
j_gene: TRBJ1-2
CDR3aa: CASSATAANYGYTF
CDR3nt: TGCGCCAGCAGCGCCACCGCAGCTAACTATGGCTACACCTTC

v_gene: TRBV30
abundance: medium-sized
d_gene: NA
j_gene: TRBJ2-6
CDR3aa: CAWREDGSGANVLTF
CDR3nt: TGTGCCTGGAGGGAGGACGGCTCTGGGGCCAACGTCCTGACTTTC

v_gene: TRBV20-1
abundance: NA
d_gene: TRBD1
j_gene: TRBJ1-1
CDR3aa: CSPGQGVVAFF
CDR3nt: TGCAGCCCGGGACAGGGGGTGGTAGCTTTCTTT

v_gene: TRBV7-8
abundance: NA
d_gene: NA
j_gene: TRBJ1-4
CDR3aa: CASSPGPRSEKLFF
CDR3nt: TGTGCCAGCAGTCCGGGACCGCGCTCCGAAAAACTGTTTTTT

v_gene: TRBV19
abundance: NA
d_gene: TRBD2
j_gene: TRBJ2-1
CDR3aa: CASTPPLAGGFAEQFF
CDR3nt: TGTGCCAGTACCCCCCCTCTAGCGGGAGGGTTTGCTGAGCAGTTCTTC

v_gene: TRBV10-1
abundance: few
d_gene: NA
j_gene: TRBJ2-7
CDR3aa: CASSGGYEQYF
CDR3nt: TGCGCCAGCAGTGGGGGGTACGAGCAGTACTTC

v_gene: TRBV28
abundance: few
d_gene: TRBD2
j_gene: TRBJ2-7
CDR3aa: CASTVAGGPAGYEQYF
CDR3nt: TGTGCCAGCACTGTAGCGGGAGGGCCCGCAGGGTACGAGCAGTACTTC

v_gene: TRBV2
abundance: NA
d_gene: TRBD1
j_gene: TRBJ1-5
CDR3aa: CASSWTGESNQPQHF
CDR3nt: TGTGCCAGCAGTTGGACAGGGGAAAGCAATCAGCCCCAGCATTTT

v_gene: TRBV6-1
abundance: NA
d_gene: NA
j_gene: TRBJ2-1
CDR3aa: CASSSLETVSGEFF
CDR3nt: TGTGCCAGCAGTAGTTTGGAAACAGTATCGGGCGAGTTCTTC

v_gene: TRBV7-2
abundance: NA
d_gene: NA
j_gene: TRBJ1-6
CDR3aa: CASSLGVQGTPLHF
CDR3nt: TGTGCCAGCAGCTTGGGGGTACAGGGAACACCCCTCCACTTT

v_gene: TRBV6-4
abundance: few
d_gene: NA
j_gene: TRBJ1-1
CDR3aa: CASSAKVNTEAFF
CDR3nt: TGTGCCAGCAGTGCAAAGGTGAACACTGAAGCTTTCTTT